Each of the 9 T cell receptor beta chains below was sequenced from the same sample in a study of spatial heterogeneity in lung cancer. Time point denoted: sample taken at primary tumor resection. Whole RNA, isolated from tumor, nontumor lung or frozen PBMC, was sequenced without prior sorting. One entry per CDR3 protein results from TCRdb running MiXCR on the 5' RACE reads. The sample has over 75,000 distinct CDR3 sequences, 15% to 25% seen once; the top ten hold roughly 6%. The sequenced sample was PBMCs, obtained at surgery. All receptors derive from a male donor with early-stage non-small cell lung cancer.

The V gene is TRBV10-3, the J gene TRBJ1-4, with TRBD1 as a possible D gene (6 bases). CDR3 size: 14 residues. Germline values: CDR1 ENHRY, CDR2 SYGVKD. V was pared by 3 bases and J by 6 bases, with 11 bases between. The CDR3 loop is CAISERGAYEKLFF. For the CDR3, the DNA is TGTGCCATCAGTGAACGGGGGGCATATGAAAAACTGTTTTTT.

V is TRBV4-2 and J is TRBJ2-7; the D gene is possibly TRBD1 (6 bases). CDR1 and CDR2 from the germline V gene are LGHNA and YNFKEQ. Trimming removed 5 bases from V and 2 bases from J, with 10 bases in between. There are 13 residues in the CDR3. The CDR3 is CASSSRDTYEQYF. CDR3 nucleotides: TGTGCCAGCAGCAGCCGGGACACCTACGAGCAGTACTTC.

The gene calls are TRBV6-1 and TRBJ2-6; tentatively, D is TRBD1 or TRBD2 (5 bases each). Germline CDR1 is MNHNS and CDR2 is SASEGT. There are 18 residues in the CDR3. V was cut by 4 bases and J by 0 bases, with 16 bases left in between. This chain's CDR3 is CASSVVRDPNSGANVLTF. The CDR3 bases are TGTGCCAGCAGTGTAGTCCGGGACCCAAACTCTGGGGCCAACGTCCTGACTTTC.

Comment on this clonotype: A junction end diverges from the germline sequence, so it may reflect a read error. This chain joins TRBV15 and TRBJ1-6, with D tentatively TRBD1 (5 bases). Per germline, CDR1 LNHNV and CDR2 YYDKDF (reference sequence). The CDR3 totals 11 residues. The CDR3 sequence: CATSRDAVRTF. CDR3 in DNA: TGTGCCACCAGCAGAGATGCGGTACGGACATTC.

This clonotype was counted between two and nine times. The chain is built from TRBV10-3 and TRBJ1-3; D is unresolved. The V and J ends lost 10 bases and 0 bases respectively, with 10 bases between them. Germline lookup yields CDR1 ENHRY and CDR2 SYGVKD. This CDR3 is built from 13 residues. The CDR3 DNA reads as TGTGCCAGTATTCAATACTCTGGAAACACCATATATTTT. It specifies CASIQYSGNTIYF.

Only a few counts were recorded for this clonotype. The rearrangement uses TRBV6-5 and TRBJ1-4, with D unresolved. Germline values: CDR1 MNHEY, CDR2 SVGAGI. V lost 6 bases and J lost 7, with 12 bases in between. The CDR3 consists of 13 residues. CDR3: CASSLVASEKLFF. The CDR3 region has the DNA TGTGCCAGCAGCTTGGTGGCAAGTGAAAAACTGTTTTTT.

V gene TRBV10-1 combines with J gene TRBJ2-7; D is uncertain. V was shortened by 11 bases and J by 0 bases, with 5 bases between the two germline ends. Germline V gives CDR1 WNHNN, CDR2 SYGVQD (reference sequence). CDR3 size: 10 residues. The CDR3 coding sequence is TGCGCCTTGAGCTCCTACGAGCAGTACTTC. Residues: CALSSYEQYF.

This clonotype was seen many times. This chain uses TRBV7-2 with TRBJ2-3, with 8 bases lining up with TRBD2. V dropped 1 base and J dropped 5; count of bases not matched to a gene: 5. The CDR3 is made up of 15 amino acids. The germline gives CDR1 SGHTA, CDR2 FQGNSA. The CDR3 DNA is TGTGCCAGCAGCTTAGGGGGACTAGGAGGAGATACGCAGTATTTT. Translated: CASSLGGLGGDTQYF.

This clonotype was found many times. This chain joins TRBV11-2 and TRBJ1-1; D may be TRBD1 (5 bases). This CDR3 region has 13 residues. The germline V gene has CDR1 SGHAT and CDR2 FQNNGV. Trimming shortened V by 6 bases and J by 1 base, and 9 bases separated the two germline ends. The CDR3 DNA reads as TGTGCCAGCAGTCCGCAGGGGAACACTGAAGCTTTCTTT. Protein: CASSPQGNTEAFF.